This TCR beta chain derives from a study of blood T cell repertoires in COVID-19. Study summary: Samples taken during acute and convalescent COVID-19 were collected in the United States, Italy and Spain.

V was pared by 7 bases and J by 5 bases, with 24 bases between. The germline V gene encodes CDR1 LNHDA and CDR2 SQIVND (reference sequence). The CDR3 loop spans 16 amino acids. In the source study's methods: Counts of nucleated cells, estimated from reference gene primer amplification, were obtained. This table comes from immunoSEQ multiplex PCR, and its TCRdb copy is limited to in-frame clones, with some not included. That table furnishes V, J and clone size, whereas the DNA furnished D and trimming. The table lists approximately 290,000 clones, roughly 91% of them singletons. Seattle patients were enrolled during active infection and followed longitudinally.

This TCR was recovered from a young woman with COVID-19, enrolled during active disease. The specimen sequenced was peripheral blood. The J gene is TRBJ2-7, the V gene TRBV19; D gene uncertain. The CDR3 sequence: CASTPIWALNVHEQYF. In DNA, the CDR3 is TGTGCCAGTACCCCTATCTGGGCATTAAACGTCCACGAGCAGTACTTC.